The 7 T cell receptor beta chains reported below all come from one sample, sequenced in a study of blood T cell repertoires in COVID-19. Sequenced by immunoSEQ multiplex PCR; TCRdb stores in-frame clones only, minus some. The sample holds 150,000 or so clones; approximately 80% are singletons and the top ten take 3% to 3.5%. The sequenced sample was PBMCs or T cells enriched from blood (not recorded which). These receptors all come from a woman aged 55-75 years who had recovered from COVID-19.

The genes are TRBV29-1 and TRBJ1-1; tentative D call: TRBD1 (6 bases). This CDR3 has 11 amino acids. Trimming pared 7 bases from V and 6 bases from J, leaving 12 bases between. Germline lookup yields CDR1 SQVTM and CDR2 ANQGSEA. The CDR3 DNA is TGCAGCGGGTCGGACAGTGCTGAAGCTTTCTTT. This codes for CSGSDSAEAFF.

CDR3 bases: TGTGCCAGCAGCCTGGGCTGGGGGCAATCTGGAAACACCATATATTTT. The encoded protein is CASSLGWGQSGNTIYF. V is TRBV7-6 and J is TRBJ1-3, with TRBD1 as a possible D gene (6 bases). This CDR3 is built from 16 residues. With 5 bases removed from V and 1 base from J, the gap between germline ends came to 15 bases. Germline assignment: CDR1 SGHVS and CDR2 FNYEAQ.

The chain links TRBV24-1 to TRBJ2-2, with 12 nucleotides matching TRBD1. The CDR3 runs 16 residues. Unmatched junction bases numbered 3, after V lost 2 bases and J lost 6 bases. CDR1 is KGHDR, CDR2 SFDVKD, per germline. The CDR3 here is CATSDSGTGGSGELFF. CDR3 coding DNA: TGTGCCACCAGTGATTCCGGGACAGGGGGCTCCGGGGAGCTGTTTTTT.

V gene TRBV4-1 combines with J gene TRBJ2-5; 10 bases map to TRBD2. In germline, CDR1 is MGHRA, CDR2 YSYEKL. CDR3 length equals 16 residues. V was clipped by 3 bases and J by 5 bases; unmatched bases: 9. The CDR3 coding sequence is TGCGCCAGCAGCCAGAAAGTTGGACTAGCGGCCGAGACCCAGTACTTC. Encoded protein: CASSQKVGLAAETQYF.

The chain recombines TRBV5-1 with TRBJ1-2; the match to TRBD1 covers 9 bases. CDR3 length: 14 residues. J lost 5 bases, V lost 4 bases, and 6 bases had no gene match. Germline assignment: CDR1 SGHRS and CDR2 YFSETQ. The CDR3 loop reads CASSRTGGLYGYTF. The CDR3 DNA reads as TGCGCCAGCAGCCGTACAGGGGGCTTGTATGGCTACACCTTC. The full variable domain, in which reference TRBV5-1 and TRBJ1-2 provide the parts outside the CDR3, is KAGVTQTPRYLIKTRGQQVTLSCSPISGHRSVSWYQQTPGQGLQFLFEYFSETQRNKGNFPGRFSGRQFSNSRSEMNVSTLELGDSALYLCASSRTGGLYGYTFGSGTRLTVV.

Regarding this clone: This sample also contains other DNA sequences that code for the same CDR3. V usage is TRBV5-6 and J usage is TRBJ2-5; 8 nucleotides match TRBD2. V lost 4 bases to trimming and J lost 5 bases; unmatched junction nucleotides: 13. CDR1 and CDR2 from the germline V gene are SGHDT and YYEEEE. This CDR3 has 16 residues. The DNA for the CDR3 is TGTGCCAGCAGCCTCCTAGCGGGCGCCCCGGGGGAGACCCAGTACTTC. This encodes CASSLLAGAPGETQYF.

The CDR3: CASSQGVGTQYF. CDR3 bases: TGTGCCAGCAGTCAGGGGGTAGGGACGCAGTATTTT. The V gene is TRBV12-3 or TRBV12-4, the J gene TRBJ2-3; 7 bases are a match to TRBD1. V lost 5 bases, J lost 9 bases, and 5 bases stayed unmatched. The CDR3 runs 12 residues.